This T cell receptor beta chain came from a study of cytomegalovirus exposure and HLA in healthy donors. Per germline, CDR1 LNHDA and CDR2 SQIVND (reference sequence). J lost 7 bases, V lost 5 bases, and 18 bases had no gene match. The CDR3 is 18 residues long. The PCR employed 60 Vbeta primers together with 13 Jbeta primers. TCRdb keeps only in-frame clones here, not all; method: immunoSEQ multiplex PCR. The sample lists 90,000 to 150,000 clones, 77% seen once, with approximately 9.9% in the top ten. Sequencing was carried out using PBMCs. The sequence derives from a man aged 40-49 years in good health and CMV-seropositive. The chain is built from TRBV19 and TRBJ1-5; 9 positions match TRBD1. In DNA form, the CDR3 reads TGTGCCAGTAGTCACGCTTGGACAGGGGAAGACCCCCGGCAGCCCCAGCATTTT. Translation gives CASSHAWTGEDPRQPQHF.